This TCR beta chain was retrieved from a study of blood T cell repertoires in COVID-19. CDR1 SEHNR and CDR2 FQNEAQ come from the germline V gene (reference sequence). Trimming stripped 8 bases from V and 2 bases from J, with 6 bases between. The length of the CDR3 is 11 residues. Sequencing was performed with immunoSEQ multiplex PCR; in TCRdb, only in-frame clones are kept and a portion is missing. Among 110,000 to 150,000 clones listed, about 85% were seen once. This receptor was taken from a woman between 35 and 50 years old who had recovered from COVID-19. V gene TRBV7-9 combines with J gene TRBJ1-1, with D uncertain. Sequencing was carried out using PBMCs or T cells enriched from blood (not recorded which). CDR3 residues: CASGRNTEAFF. CDR3 sequence (DNA): TGTGCCAGCGGGAGAAACACTGAAGCTTTCTTT.